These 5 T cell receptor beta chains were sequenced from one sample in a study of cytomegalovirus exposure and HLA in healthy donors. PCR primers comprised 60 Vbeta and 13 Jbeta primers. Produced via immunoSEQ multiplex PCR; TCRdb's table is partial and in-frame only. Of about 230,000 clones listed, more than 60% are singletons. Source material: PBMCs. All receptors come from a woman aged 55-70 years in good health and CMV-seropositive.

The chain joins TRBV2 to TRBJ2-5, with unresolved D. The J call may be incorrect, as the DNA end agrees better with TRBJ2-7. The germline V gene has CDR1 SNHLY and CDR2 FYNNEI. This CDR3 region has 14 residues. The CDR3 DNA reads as TGTGCCAGCAGTGAAACTCCGGGTCCCCACGAGCAGTACTTC. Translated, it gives CASSETPGPHEQYF.

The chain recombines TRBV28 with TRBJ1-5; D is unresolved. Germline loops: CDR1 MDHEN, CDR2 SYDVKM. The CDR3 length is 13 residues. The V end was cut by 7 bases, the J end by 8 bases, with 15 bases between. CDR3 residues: CASTEIYSEPQHF. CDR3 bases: TGTGCCAGCACCGAAATTTACTCGGAGCCCCAGCATTTT.

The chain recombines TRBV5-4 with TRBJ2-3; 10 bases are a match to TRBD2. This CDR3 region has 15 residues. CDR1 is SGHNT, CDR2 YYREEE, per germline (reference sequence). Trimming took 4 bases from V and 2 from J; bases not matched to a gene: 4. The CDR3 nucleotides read TGTGCCAGCAGCGCTAGCGGGGGAGCCACAGATACGCAGTATTTT. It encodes CASSASGGATDTQYF.

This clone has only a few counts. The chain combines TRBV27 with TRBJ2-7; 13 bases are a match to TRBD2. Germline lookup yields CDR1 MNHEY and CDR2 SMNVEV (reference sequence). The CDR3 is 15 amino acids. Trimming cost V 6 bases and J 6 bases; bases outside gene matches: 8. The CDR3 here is CASRSTGTSGVEQYF. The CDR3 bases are TGTGCCAGCAGGTCGACCGGGACTAGCGGGGTCGAGCAGTACTTC.

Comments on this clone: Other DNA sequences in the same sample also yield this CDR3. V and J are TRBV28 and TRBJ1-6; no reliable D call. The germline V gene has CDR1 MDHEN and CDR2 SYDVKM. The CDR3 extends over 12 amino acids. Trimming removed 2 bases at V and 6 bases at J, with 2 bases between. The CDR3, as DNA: TGTGCCAGCAGTTTACTTAATTCACCCCTCCACTTT. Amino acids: CASSLLNSPLHF.